These 11 T cell receptor beta chains originate from one sample sequenced in a study of regulatory T cells in long-lasting Graves disease. Described time point: newly diagnosed GD, antithyroid drugs for less than 3 months. Making the TCR library involved RNA that had been extracted from PBMCs. Libraries of TCR beta came from iRepertoire HTBI primers plus Arm-PCR of CDR3 regions. TCRdb redid the calling of the multiplex PCR reads with MiXCR, one entry per CDR3 protein. The sample lists hundreds of thousands of distinct CDR3 sequences, 15% occurring once. This same sample was also part of a study on T cells in Graves' hyperthyroidism and ophthalmopathy.

Sequenced here: peripheral blood mononuclear cells (PBMCs), sampled at new diagnosis, from a patient treated with antithyroid drugs. These receptors were obtained from a woman aged 40-49 years with Graves disease.

This clonotype was seen only a few times. The CDR3 DNA sequence: TGTGCCAGCAGCCCTAGTCCCCAGGGGACCTACGAGCAGTACTTC. This translates into CASSPSPQGTYEQYF. This sequence joins TRBV27 and TRBJ2-7; a weak D match, TRBD1 (6 bases). CDR1 is MNHEY, CDR2 SMNVEV, per germline (reference sequence). Trimming removed 6 bases at V and 2 bases at J, with 17 bases between. This CDR3 is 15 amino acids long.

The table lists this clonotype with many counts. The gene calls are TRBV6-1 and TRBJ2-7, with D tentatively TRBD2 (5 bases). Germline V gene lookup returns CDR1 MNHNS and CDR2 SASEGT. The CDR3 sequence is 14 residues long. Trimming shortened V by 6 bases and J by 1 base, and 13 bases separated the two germline ends. Here the CDR3 DNA reads TGTGCCAGCAGACCGGGATCTTCTTCCTACGAGCAGTACTTC. This codes for CASRPGSSSYEQYF.

As to this clonotype: A much larger clone is a single base away; this may be a read error. The gene calls are TRBV20-1 and TRBJ2-7; possibly TRBD1 for D (5 bases). V gave up 6 bases and J gave up 10 bases, with 22 bases separating them. CDR1 is DFQATT and CDR2 is SNEGSKA in the germline V gene (reference sequence). This CDR3 has 13 amino acids. The chain's CDR3 is CSARQSAIADQYF. The CDR3 DNA follows: TGCAGTGCCCGACAGTCGGCTATAGCCGATCAGTACTTC.

This clonotype has just a few counts. The chain has TRBV9 and TRBJ2-3, with a weak D call TRBD2 (6 bases). V lost 3 bases, J lost 5 bases, and 10 bases lay in between. Germline V gene data show CDR1 as SGDLS and CDR2 as YYNGEE. This CDR3 has 13 residues. The CDR3, as DNA: TGTGCCAGCAGCGGGACGGGGGTAGATACGCAGTATTTT. It encodes CASSGTGVDTQYF.

This clonotype came up many times. The chain joins TRBV7-2 to TRBJ2-7; D remains unclear. The CDR3 totals 13 residues. Trimming took off 4 bases at V and 3 bases at J, with 10 bases between the two ends. Germline assignment: CDR1 SGHTA and CDR2 FQGNSA. The CDR3 here is CASSYLVGYEQYF. CDR3 sequence (DNA): TGTGCCAGCAGCTATCTGGTTGGCTACGAGCAGTACTTC. The whole variable domain, filled in from reference TRBV7-2 and TRBJ2-7, reads GAGVSQSPSNKVTEKGKDVELRCDPISGHTALYWYRQSLGQGLEFLIYFQGNSAPDKSGLPSDRFSAERTGGSVSTLTIQRTQQEDSAVYLCASSYLVGYEQYFGPGTRLTVT.

Ten or more counts support this clonotype. This rearrangement joins TRBV2 to TRBJ2-7; D unresolved. The CDR3 is 12 amino acids. The germline V gene has CDR1 SNHLY and CDR2 FYNNEI. V lost 4 bases and J 1 base, leaving 5 bases between the germline ends. CDR3 nucleotides: TGTGCCAGCAGTGCCCCGTCCTACGAGCAGTACTTC. It is translated as CASSAPSYEQYF.

This clonotype has a handful of counts. The rearrangement joins TRBV30 to TRBJ2-7, with D possibly being TRBD2 (6 bases). There are 14 residues in the CDR3. Germline values: CDR1 GTSNPN, CDR2 SVGIG (reference sequence). V was cut by 3 bases and J by 4 bases, with 16 bases left in between. Here the CDR3 reads CAWSPGTSFYEQYF. DNA for the CDR3: TGTGCCTGGAGCCCCGGGACTTCGTTTTACGAGCAGTACTTC.

This chain connects TRBV28 to TRBJ1-3; possibly TRBD1 for D (6 bases). Germline V gene sequence: CDR1 MDHEN, CDR2 SYDVKM. This CDR3 contains 16 residues. The V end lost 5 bases, the J end lost 4 bases, and 18 bases lay between the germline ends. CDR3 bases: TGTGCCAGCAGTCCCCACGGCGGGGGGCTGGGAAACACCATATATTTT. Amino acid sequence: CASSPHGGGLGNTIYF.

In its sample, this clonotype was seen many times. V gene TRBV20-1 combines with J gene TRBJ1-1; D uncertain. The CDR3 loop spans 13 amino acids. Germline lookup yields CDR1 DFQATT and CDR2 SNEGSKA (reference sequence). Trimming cost V 6 bases and J 6 bases, with 17 bases left between them. The CDR3: CSAFQWAKAEAFF. As DNA, the CDR3 is TGCAGTGCCTTCCAGTGGGCTAAGGCTGAAGCTTTCTTT.

This clonotype has a count of ten or more. The J gene is TRBJ2-1, the V gene TRBV11-3, with 7 nucleotides matching TRBD2. The CDR3 runs 18 residues. CDR1 and CDR2 (germline): SGHNT, YENEEA. The trim removed 4 bases at V and 1 base at J, leaving 13 bases unmatched. DNA of the CDR3: TGTGCCAGCAGCTCTCCCGGTGGGCTAGCGGTTTCCTACAATGAGCAGTTCTTC. Amino acids: CASSSPGGLAVSYNEQFF. Full variable domain (missing parts from reference TRBV11-3 and TRBJ2-1): EAGVVQSPRYKIIEKKQPVAFWCNPISGHNTLYWYLQNLGQGPELLIRYENEEAVDDSQLPKDRFSAERLKGVDSTLKIQPAELGDSAVYLCASSSPGGLAVSYNEQFFGPGTRLTVL.

This clonotype was observed at least ten times. This chain uses TRBV28 with TRBJ2-1; D perhaps matches TRBD1 (6 bases). CDR1 MDHEN and CDR2 SYDVKM come from the germline V gene. The ends were cut back, 3 bases at V and 7 bases at J, with 19 bases in the middle. The CDR3 has 16 residues. The CDR3 nucleotides are TGTGCCAGCAGTTTGCACTCTCCGGACAGACCAAATGAGCAGTTCTTC. Its protein product is CASSLHSPDRPNEQFF.